The entry below gives a single T cell receptor beta chain sequence along with its context. This clonotype turned up a few times. Its target antigen remains unknown. Base qualities are not at hand, and no much larger clone is one base apart. This sample is drawn from a study of CD8 T cells in ankylosing spondylitis (dated by TCRdb to 2015 to 2018). Notes on the research overall: The study set out to find disease-linked TCR variants by profiling T cell receptor beta repertoires in ankylosing spondylitis patients and healthy donors. Peripheral blood samples were taken, and synovial fluid was additionally collected from ankylosing spondylitis patients. The full study cohort comprised about 25 ankylosing spondylitis patients and some 110 healthy donors.

Sequences LGHDT (CDR1) and YNNKEL (CDR2) are obtained from the germline V gene (reference sequence). From cysteine to phenylalanine, the CDR3 is 18 amino acids long. Just the 54-base CDR3 DNA is kept, in frame starting at base 1. Trimming takes 7 bases off V and 4 bases off J; junction bases not matched to a gene: 12. Sequencing relied on an Illumina HiSeq 2500. Quantitative 5'-RACE with molecular barcodes was the method used to prepare the TCR beta libraries. On the authors' methods: A new computational method, built on a probabilistic model of VDJ rearrangement, was used to identify disease-linked TCR variants. The public reads were quality trimmed at Q25 with fastp and then assembled into clones with MiXCR by TCRdb, keeping productive beta chains. CDR3 protein duplicates are merged, each entry listing the most common genes and DNA. In this record, the V and J calls reflect TCRdb's handling and not the investigators' own analysis. For this sample the table gives 100,000 or so distinct CDR3 sequences, of which about 8.3% were detected only once. Approximately 30% of the sample belongs to the ten largest clones.

On the study overall, not on this receptor specifically: Some motif variants were previously reported in synovial fluid and blood of reactive arthritis patients, suggesting common disease-initiation mechanisms. In peripheral blood, the disease-linked clones were found at relatively low frequencies and had a CD8+ phenotype. A TCR beta motif of several highly homologous amino acid variants appeared characteristic of blood from ankylosing spondylitis patients. According to the report, matched synovial fluid samples from ankylosing spondylitis patients were significantly enriched for the disease-linked clones.

This TCR derives from a male donor with ankylosing spondylitis. The rearrangement combines TRBV3-1 with TRBJ2-1; 14 nucleotides in the junction match TRBD2. Sequenced sample: blood, either unsorted or a sorted T cell fraction (not recorded which). The DNA reads TGTGCCAGCATTCCCTCGGGACTAGCGGGAGAAACTTACAATGAGCAGTTCTTC. The resulting protein is CASIPSGLAGETYNEQFF.